A selection of T cell receptor beta chains follows, all from one sample in a study of shared clonotypes between healthy human individuals. Method: immunoSEQ multiplex PCR; TCRdb's copy keeps in-frame clones and lacks some. The data contain roughly 1 million clones, approximately 78% of them singletons. The sequencing sample was made of memory CD4+ T cells from PBMCs. Every receptor here comes from a man aged 18 to 29 in good health. Some clones in this sample may be carry-over from other donors' samples. The CDR3 runs from the conserved cysteine through the conserved F or W. The D gene is left open where the match is weak.

V gene: TRBV7-2
D gene: TRBD2
CDR3 protein: CASSYSSGSYNEQFF

V gene: TRBV5-4
D gene: TRBD1
CDR3 protein: CASSLDRGSGYGYTF

V gene: TRBV2
D gene: -
CDR3 protein: CASSEGQETQYF

V gene: TRBV18
D gene: TRBD1
CDR3 protein: CASSPLGLGTGGTYEQYF

V gene: TRBV4-3
D gene: -
CDR3 protein: CASSFDKSTYGYTF

V gene: TRBV6-6
D gene: TRBD2
CDR3 protein: CASRSQLAEYYNEQFF

V gene: TRBV11-2
D gene: TRBD2
CDR3 protein: CASTKLSGRAYNEQFF

V gene: TRBV28
D gene: -
CDR3 protein: CASSLSSYGYTF

V gene: TRBV28
D gene: TRBD1
CDR3 protein: CASSSQGARGTDTQYF

V gene: TRBV7-9
D gene: TRBD2
CDR3 protein: CASSPRTSDGETQYF

V gene: TRBV5-1
D gene: -
CDR3 protein: CASRSGSGTGELFF

V gene: TRBV10-3
D gene: -
CDR3 protein: CAISEGINYGYTF

V gene: TRBV7-9
D gene: -
CDR3 protein: CASARTVEAFF

V gene: TRBV5-4
D gene: -
CDR3 protein: CASQRLWTNLNTEAFF

V gene: TRBV11-2
D gene: TRBD1
CDR3 protein: CASSDRATNEKLFF

V gene: TRBV27
D gene: TRBD1
CDR3 protein: CASSFRGPTNEKLFF